The source of this T cell receptor beta chain is a study of neurological immune-mediated disorders. General study findings and limits: One cluster of related CDR3 sequences contained, by phylogenetic grouping, the repertoires of 18 of 34 multiple sclerosis patients and formed a possible signature.

This clonotype was seen many times. As yet, its antigen is unknown. TCRdb redid the calling of the 5' RACE reads with MiXCR, one entry per CDR3 protein. The sample holds approximately 89,000 distinct CDR3 sequences, 3.5% to 4.5% seen once. Time point given: longitudinal time-point 3. Unsorted libraries were generated from 2 million PBMCs. These cells had been stored in RNAlater at -80 C. The TCR comes from a woman between 55 and 75 years old with multiple sclerosis. The sequencing input was PBMCs.

This chain's CDR3 is CASSQDGGALNNEQFF. The CDR3 DNA sequence: TGTGCCAGCAGCCAAGATGGGGGGGCGCTTAACAATGAGCAGTTCTTC. The chain combines TRBV3-1 with TRBJ2-1, with D maybe TRBD2 (7 bases). CDR3 size: 16 residues. Germline V CDR1 and CDR2: LGHDT, YNNKEL (reference sequence). Between the trimmed V and J ends, which lost 0 bases and 5 bases, there was a span of 14 bases.